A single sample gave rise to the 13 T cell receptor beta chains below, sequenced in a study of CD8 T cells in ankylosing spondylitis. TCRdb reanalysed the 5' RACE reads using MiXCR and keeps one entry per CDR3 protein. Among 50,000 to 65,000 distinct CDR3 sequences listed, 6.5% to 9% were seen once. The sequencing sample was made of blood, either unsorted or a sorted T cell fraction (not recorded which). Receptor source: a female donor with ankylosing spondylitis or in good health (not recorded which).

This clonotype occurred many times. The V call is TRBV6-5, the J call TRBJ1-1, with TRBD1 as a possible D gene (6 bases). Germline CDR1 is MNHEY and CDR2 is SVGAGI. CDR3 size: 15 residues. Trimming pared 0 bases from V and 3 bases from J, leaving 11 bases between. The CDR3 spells CASSYSTTGYTEAFF. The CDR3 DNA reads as TGTGCCAGCAGTTACTCGACTACAGGGTACACTGAAGCTTTCTTT.

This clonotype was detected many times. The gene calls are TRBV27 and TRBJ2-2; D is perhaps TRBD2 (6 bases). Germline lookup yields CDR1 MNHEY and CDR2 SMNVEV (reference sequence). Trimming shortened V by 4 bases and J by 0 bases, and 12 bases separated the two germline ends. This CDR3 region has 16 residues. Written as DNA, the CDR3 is TGTGCCAGCAGTTCTTGGGGAGGTTCGAACACCGGGGAGCTGTTTTTT. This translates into CASSSWGGSNTGELFF.

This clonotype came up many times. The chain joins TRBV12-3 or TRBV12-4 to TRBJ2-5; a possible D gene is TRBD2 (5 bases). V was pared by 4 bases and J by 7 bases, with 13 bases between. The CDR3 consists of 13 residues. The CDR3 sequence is CASSSRQAGTQYF. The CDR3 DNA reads TGTGCCAGCAGTTCTAGGCAGGCGGGGACCCAGTACTTC.

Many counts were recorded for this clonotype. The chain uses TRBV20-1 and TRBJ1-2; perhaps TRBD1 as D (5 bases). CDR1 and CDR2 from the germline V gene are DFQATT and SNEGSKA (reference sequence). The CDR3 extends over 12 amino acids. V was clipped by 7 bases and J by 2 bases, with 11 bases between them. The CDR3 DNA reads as TGCAGTGGGACCGGGACCAACTATGGCTACACCTTC. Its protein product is CSGTGTNYGYTF.

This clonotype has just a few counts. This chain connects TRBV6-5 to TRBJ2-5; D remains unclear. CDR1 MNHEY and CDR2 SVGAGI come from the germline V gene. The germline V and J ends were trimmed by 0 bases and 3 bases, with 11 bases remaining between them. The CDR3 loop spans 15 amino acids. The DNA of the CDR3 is TGTGCCAGCAGTTACTCAAACAGCAGAAAAGAGACCCAGTACTTC. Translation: CASSYSNSRKETQYF.

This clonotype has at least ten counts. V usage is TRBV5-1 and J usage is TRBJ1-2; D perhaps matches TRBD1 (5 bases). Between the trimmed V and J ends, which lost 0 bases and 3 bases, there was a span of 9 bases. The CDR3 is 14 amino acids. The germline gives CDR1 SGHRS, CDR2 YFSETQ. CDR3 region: CASSLDRTDYGYTF. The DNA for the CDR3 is TGCGCCAGCAGCTTGGACAGGACCGACTATGGCTACACCTTC.

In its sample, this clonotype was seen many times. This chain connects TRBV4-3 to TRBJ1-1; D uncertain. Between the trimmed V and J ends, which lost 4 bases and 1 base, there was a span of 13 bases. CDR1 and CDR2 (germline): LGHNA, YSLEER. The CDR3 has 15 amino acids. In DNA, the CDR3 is TGCGCCAGCAGCCTCAGCCATTGGGAGAACACTGAAGCTTTCTTT. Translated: CASSLSHWENTEAFF.

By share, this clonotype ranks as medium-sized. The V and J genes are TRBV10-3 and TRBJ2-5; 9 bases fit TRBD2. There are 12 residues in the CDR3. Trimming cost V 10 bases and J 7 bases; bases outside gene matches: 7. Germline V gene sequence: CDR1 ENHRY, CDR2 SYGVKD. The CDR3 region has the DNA TGTGCCAGCGGGGGGGATGTCGTGACCCAGTACTTC. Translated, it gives CASGGDVVTQYF.

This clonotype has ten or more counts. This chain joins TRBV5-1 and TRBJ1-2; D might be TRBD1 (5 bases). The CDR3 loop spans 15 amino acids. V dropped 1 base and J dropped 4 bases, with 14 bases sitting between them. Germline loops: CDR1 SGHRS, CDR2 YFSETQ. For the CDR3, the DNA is TGCGCCAGCAGCTTGTCGGCAGGGATAAGCTATGGCTACACCTTC. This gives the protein CASSLSAGISYGYTF.

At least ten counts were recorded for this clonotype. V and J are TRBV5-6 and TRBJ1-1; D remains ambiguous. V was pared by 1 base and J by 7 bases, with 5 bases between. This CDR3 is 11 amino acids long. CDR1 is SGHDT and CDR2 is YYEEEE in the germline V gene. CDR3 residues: CASSLYGEAFF. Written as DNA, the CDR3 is TGTGCCAGCAGCTTGTACGGTGAAGCTTTCTTT.

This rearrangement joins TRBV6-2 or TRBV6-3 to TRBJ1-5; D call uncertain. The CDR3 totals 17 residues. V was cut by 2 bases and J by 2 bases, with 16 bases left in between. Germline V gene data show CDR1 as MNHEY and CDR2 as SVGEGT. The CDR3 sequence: CASSYSGVGSRNQPQHF. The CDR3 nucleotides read TGTGCCAGCAGTTACAGCGGGGTTGGGTCCCGCAATCAGCCCCAGCATTTT.

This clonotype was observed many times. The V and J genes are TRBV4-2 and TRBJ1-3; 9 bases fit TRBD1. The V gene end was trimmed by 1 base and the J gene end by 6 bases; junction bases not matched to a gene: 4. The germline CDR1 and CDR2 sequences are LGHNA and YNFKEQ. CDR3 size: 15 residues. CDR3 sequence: CASSQARTGENTIYF. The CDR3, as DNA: TGTGCCAGCAGCCAAGCGAGGACAGGGGAAAACACCATATATTTT.

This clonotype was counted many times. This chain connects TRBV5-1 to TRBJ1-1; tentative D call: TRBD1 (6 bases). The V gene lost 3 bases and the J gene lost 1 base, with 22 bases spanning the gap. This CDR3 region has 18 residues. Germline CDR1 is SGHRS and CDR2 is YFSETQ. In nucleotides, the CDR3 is TGCGCCAGCAGCTCGGGAAGGTTTACAGGGCGAGAGAACACTGAAGCTTTCTTT. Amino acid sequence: CASSSGRFTGRENTEAFF.